Following are 2 T cell receptor beta chains from one sample sequenced in a study of cytomegalovirus exposure and HLA in healthy donors. Using immunoSEQ multiplex PCR, the repertoire was profiled, and TCRdb retains in-frame clones only, with some absent. The repertoire holds approximately 170,000 clones, with 85% as singletons. The sample taken for sequencing was PBMCs. The source is a man younger than 35 in good health and CMV-seropositive.

The V gene is TRBV28, the J gene TRBJ2-1, with TRBD2 matching 7 bases. The trim removed 3 bases at V and 0 bases at J, leaving 2 bases unmatched. The CDR3 consists of 15 residues. CDR1 MDHEN and CDR2 SYDVKM come from the germline V gene. For the CDR3, the DNA is TGTGCCAGCAGTTTGCGGGGGAGCTCCTACAATGAGCAGTTCTTC. This gives the protein CASSLRGSSYNEQFF.

The J gene is TRBJ2-7, the V gene TRBV7-2, with 14 bases lining up with TRBD2. V was pared by 5 bases and J by 2 bases, with 2 bases of the junction left unmatched. This CDR3 comprises 15 residues. Germline CDR1 and CDR2: SGHTA and FQGNSA. CDR3 nucleotide sequence: TGTGCCAGCAGCCCGGGACTAGCGGGAGCCTACGAGCAGTACTTC. This gives the protein CASSPGLAGAYEQYF.